These 14 T cell receptor beta chains were sequenced from one sample in a study of cytomegalovirus exposure and HLA in healthy donors. The study ran its PCR with 60 Vbeta and 13 Jbeta primers. Libraries were prepared by immunoSEQ multiplex PCR; TCRdb keeps only in-frame clonotypes and omits some of them. The sample includes some 170,000 clones, roughly 79% of them seen just once. Sequenced sample: PBMCs. The receptors were gathered from a woman aged 18-29 years in good health and CMV-seropositive.

The chain carries TRBV18 and TRBJ2-3, with 8 bases fitting TRBD2. The germline CDR1 and CDR2 sequences are KGHSH and LQKENI. The CDR3 is 17 residues long. Losses at the gene ends were 3 bases for V and 2 bases for J; bases not matched to a gene: 10. The CDR3 region is CASSPRGGPTATDTQYF. CDR3 in DNA: TGTGCCAGCTCACCTCGCGGGGGGCCCACCGCCACAGATACGCAGTATTTT.

This sequence joins TRBV2 and TRBJ2-3; possibly TRBD2 for D (6 bases). The germline V gene has CDR1 SNHLY and CDR2 FYNNEI. Trimming took 3 bases from V and 2 from J, leaving 15 bases between them. The CDR3 has 16 amino acids. CDR3 loop: CASSDNREIDTDTQYF. For the CDR3, the DNA is TGTGCCAGCAGTGATAATCGGGAGATAGACACAGATACGCAGTATTTT.

The rearrangement uses TRBV20-1 and TRBJ2-7; 8 bases are shared with TRBD1. The CDR3 has 11 residues. CDR1 and CDR2 (germline): DFQATT, SNEGSKA (reference sequence). This CDR3 is CSDRGNYEQYF. CDR3 DNA: TGCAGCGACAGGGGAAACTACGAGCAGTACTTC.

This rearrangement joins TRBV5-5 to TRBJ1-5, with D tentatively TRBD1 (5 bases). From germline, CDR1 is SGHKS and CDR2 YYEKEE (reference sequence). Trimming removed 0 bases at V and 4 bases at J, with 17 bases between. CDR3 length equals 17 residues. This CDR3 reads CASSLEARGKKNQPQHF. The CDR3 region has the DNA TGTGCCAGCAGCTTGGAGGCGCGGGGGAAAAAAAATCAGCCCCAGCATTTT.

The chain joins TRBV29-1 to TRBJ1-1, with D perhaps matching TRBD1 (6 bases). The CDR3 is made up of 12 amino acids. Between the trimmed V and J ends, which lost 7 bases and 5 bases, there was a span of 14 bases. Per the germline V gene, CDR1 is SQVTM and CDR2 is ANQGSEA. The DNA of the CDR3 is TGCAGCGCACAGGGCGGGGGGACTGAAGCTTTCTTT. Protein: CSAQGGGTEAFF. The full variable domain, rest sourced from reference TRBV29-1 and TRBJ1-1, is SAVISQKPSRDICQRGTSLTIQCQVDSQVTMMFWYRQQPGQSLTLIATANQGSEATYESGFVIDKFPISRPNLTFSTLTVSNMSPEDSSIYLCSAQGGGTEAFFGQGTRLTVV.

The genes are TRBV19 and TRBJ2-1, with 8 positions matching TRBD2. Germline CDR1 and CDR2: LNHDA and SQIVND (reference sequence). This CDR3 comprises 12 residues. Trimming took 6 bases from V and 8 from J; bases not matched to a gene: 3. CDR3 region: CASRPAGDEQFF. CDR3 DNA sequence: TGTGCCAGTAGGCCAGCGGGGGATGAGCAGTTCTTC.

This chain uses TRBV5-1 with TRBJ2-2; tentatively, D is TRBD2 (7 bases). Germline lookup yields CDR1 SGHRS and CDR2 YFSETQ. V was shortened by 6 bases and J by 4 bases, with 13 bases between the two germline ends. This CDR3 has 14 amino acids. The CDR3 reads CASNGGPVTGELFF. Written as DNA, the CDR3 is TGCGCCAGCAACGGGGGGCCGGTCACCGGGGAGCTGTTTTTT.

The V and J genes are TRBV6-1 and TRBJ2-2, with 8 positions matching TRBD2. CDR3 length equals 16 residues. Losses at the gene ends were 2 bases for V and 3 bases for J; bases not matched to a gene: 5. Germline CDR1 reads MNHNS; CDR2 reads SASEGT. CDR3 in amino acids: CASSERGGSDTGELFF. The CDR3 DNA sequence: TGTGCCAGCAGTGAACGGGGGGGCTCCGACACCGGGGAGCTGTTTTTT.

The chain is built from TRBV28 and TRBJ1-6, with D perhaps matching TRBD1 (6 bases). From germline, CDR1 is MDHEN and CDR2 SYDVKM. This CDR3 is built from 16 residues. V was shortened by 3 bases and J by 9 bases, with 18 bases between the two germline ends. CDR3 amino acids: CASSFLTGPRGSPLHF. CDR3 DNA: TGTGCCAGCAGTTTTCTGACAGGACCGCGCGGTTCACCCCTCCACTTT. Together with reference TRBV28 and TRBJ1-6, the CDR3 gives the full variable domain: DVKVTQSSRYLVKRTGEKVFLECVQDMDHENMFWYRQDPGLGLRLIYFSYDVKMKEKGDIPEGYSVSREKKERFSLILESASTNQTSMYLCASSFLTGPRGSPLHFGNGTRLTVT.

This chain joins TRBV19 and TRBJ2-6; possibly TRBD2 for D (5 bases). V was trimmed by 3 bases and J by 4 bases, leaving 19 bases between them. Germline values: CDR1 LNHDA, CDR2 SQIVND (reference sequence). CDR3 length: 18 residues. Here the CDR3 reads CASSIRGLALLGANVLTF. The CDR3 nucleotides are TGTGCCAGTAGTATTCGGGGTTTGGCTCTCTTGGGGGCCAACGTCCTGACTTTC.

The V gene is TRBV13, the J gene TRBJ2-3; D call uncertain. The CDR3 length is 12 residues. The V gene lost 5 bases and the J gene lost 3 bases, with 6 bases spanning the gap. From germline, CDR1 is PRHDT and CDR2 FYEKMQ (reference sequence). CDR3 coding DNA: TGTGCCAGCAGCACGGGTACAGATACGCAGTATTTT. Encoded protein: CASSTGTDTQYF.

The chain has TRBV19 and TRBJ1-1, with D possibly matching TRBD1 (5 bases). The germline V gene has CDR1 LNHDA and CDR2 SQIVND (reference sequence). CDR3 size: 13 residues. The ends were cut back, 8 bases at V and 7 bases at J, with 17 bases in the middle. CDR3 bases: TGTGCCAGTGGGGTGGGGTGGACAAGTGAAGCTTTCTTT. It is translated as CASGVGWTSEAFF.

CDR3 coding DNA: TGCGCCAGCAGCCCTGACAGGGGCTGGGCCAACGTCCTGACTTTC. It codes for CASSPDRGWANVLTF. V and J are TRBV5-1 and TRBJ2-6, with TRBD1 matching 8 bases. The trim removed 4 bases at V and 5 bases at J, leaving 5 bases unmatched. The germline V gene has CDR1 SGHRS and CDR2 YFSETQ. The CDR3 sequence is 15 residues long.

V and J are TRBV5-6 and TRBJ1-6; the D gene is possibly TRBD1 (5 bases). The CDR3 is 17 residues long. V lost 2 bases to trimming and J lost 5 bases, with 17 bases between them. Germline V gene lookup returns CDR1 SGHDT and CDR2 YYEEEE. The CDR3 loop is CASSFWGGTRNNSPLHF. Here the CDR3 DNA reads TGTGCCAGCAGCTTTTGGGGCGGGACCCGAAATAATTCACCCCTCCACTTT.